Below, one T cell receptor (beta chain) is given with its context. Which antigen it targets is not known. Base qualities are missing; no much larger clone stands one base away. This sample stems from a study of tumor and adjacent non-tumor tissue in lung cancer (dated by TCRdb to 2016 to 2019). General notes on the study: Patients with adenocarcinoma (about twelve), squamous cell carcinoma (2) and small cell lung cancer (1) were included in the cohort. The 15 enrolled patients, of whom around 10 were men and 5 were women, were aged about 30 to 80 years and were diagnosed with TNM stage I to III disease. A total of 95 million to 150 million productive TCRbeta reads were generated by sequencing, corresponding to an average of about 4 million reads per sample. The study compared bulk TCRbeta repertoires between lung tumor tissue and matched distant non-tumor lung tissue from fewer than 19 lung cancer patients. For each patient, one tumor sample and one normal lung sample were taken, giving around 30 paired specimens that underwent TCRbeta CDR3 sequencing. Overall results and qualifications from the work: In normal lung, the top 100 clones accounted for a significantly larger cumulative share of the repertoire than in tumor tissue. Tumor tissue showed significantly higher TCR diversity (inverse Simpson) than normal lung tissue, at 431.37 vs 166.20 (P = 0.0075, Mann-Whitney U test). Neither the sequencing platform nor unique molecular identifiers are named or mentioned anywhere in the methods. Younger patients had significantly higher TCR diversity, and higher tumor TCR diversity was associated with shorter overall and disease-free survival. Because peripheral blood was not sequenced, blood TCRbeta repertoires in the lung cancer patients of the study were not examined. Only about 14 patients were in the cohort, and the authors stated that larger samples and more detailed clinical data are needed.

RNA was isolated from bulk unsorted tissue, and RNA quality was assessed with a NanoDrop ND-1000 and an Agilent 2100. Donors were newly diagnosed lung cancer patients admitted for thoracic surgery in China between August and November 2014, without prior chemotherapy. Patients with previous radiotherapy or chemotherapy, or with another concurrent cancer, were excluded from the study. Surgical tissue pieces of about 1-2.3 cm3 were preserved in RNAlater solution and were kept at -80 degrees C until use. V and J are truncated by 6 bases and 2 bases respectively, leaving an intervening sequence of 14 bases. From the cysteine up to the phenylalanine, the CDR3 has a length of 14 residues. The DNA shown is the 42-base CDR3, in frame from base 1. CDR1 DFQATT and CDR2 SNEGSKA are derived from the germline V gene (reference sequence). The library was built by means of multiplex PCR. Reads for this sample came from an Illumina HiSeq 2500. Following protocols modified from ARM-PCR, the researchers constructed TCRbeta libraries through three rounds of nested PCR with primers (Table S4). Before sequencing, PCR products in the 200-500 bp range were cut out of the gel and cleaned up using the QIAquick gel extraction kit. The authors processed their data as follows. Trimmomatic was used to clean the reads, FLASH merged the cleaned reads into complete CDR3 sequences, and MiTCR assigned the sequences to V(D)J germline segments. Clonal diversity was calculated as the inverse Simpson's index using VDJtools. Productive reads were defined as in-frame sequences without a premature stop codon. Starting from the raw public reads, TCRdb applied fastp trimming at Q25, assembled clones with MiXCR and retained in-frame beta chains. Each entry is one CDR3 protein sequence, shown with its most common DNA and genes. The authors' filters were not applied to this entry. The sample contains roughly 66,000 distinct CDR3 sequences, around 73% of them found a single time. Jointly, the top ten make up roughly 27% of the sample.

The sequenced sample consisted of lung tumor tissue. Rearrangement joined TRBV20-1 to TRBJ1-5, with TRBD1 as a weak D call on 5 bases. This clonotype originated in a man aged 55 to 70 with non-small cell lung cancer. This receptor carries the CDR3 CSAKLIGGNQPQHF. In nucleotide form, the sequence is TGCAGTGCCAAATTAATAGGGGGCAATCAGCCCCAGCATTTT.